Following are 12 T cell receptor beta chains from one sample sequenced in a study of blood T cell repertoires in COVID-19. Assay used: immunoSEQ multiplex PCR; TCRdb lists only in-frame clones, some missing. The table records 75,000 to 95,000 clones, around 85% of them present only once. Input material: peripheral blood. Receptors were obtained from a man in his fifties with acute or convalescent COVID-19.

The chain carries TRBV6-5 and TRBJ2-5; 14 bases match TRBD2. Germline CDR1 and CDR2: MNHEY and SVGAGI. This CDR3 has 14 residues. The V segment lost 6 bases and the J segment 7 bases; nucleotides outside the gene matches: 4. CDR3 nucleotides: TGTGCCAGCAGGACTAGCGGGGGGGTCCGGACCCAGTACTTC. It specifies CASRTSGGVRTQYF.

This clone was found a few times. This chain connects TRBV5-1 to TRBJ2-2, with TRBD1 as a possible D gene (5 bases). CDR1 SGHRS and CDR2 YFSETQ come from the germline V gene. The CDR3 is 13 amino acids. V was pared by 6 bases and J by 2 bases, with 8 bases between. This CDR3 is CASTGINTGELFF. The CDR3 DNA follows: TGCGCCAGCACAGGGATAAACACCGGGGAGCTGTTTTTT. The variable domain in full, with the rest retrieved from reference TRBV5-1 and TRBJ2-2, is KAGVTQTPRYLIKTRGQQVTLSCSPISGHRSVSWYQQTPGQGLQFLFEYFSETQRNKGNFPGRFSGRQFSNSRSEMNVSTLELGDSALYLCASTGINTGELFFGEGSRLTVL.

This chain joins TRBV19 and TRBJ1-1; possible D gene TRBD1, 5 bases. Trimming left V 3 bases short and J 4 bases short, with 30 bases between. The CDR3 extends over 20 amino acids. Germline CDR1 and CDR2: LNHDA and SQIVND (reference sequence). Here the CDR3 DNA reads TGTGCCAGTAGTATTCATCGGGGAGGGGTGGGCCCAAGGAAGGGCACTGAAGCTTTCTTT. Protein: CASSIHRGGVGPRKGTEAFF.

CDR3 DNA: TGTGCCAGTACAAGCCTCGCTTTTGAAGCTTTCTTT. Its translation: CASTSLAFEAFF. This sequence joins TRBV19 and TRBJ1-1, with D hard to call. This CDR3 is 12 amino acids long. V was trimmed by 7 bases and J by 7 bases, leaving 13 bases between them. Germline CDR1 LNHDA, CDR2 SQIVND (reference sequence).

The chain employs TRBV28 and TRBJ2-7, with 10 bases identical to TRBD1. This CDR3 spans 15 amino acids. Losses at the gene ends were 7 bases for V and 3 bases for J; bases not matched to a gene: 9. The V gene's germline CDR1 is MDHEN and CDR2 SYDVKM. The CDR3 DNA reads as TGTGCCAGCAAAATTTACGGGACAGGGGTCTACGAGCAGTACTTC. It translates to CASKIYGTGVYEQYF.

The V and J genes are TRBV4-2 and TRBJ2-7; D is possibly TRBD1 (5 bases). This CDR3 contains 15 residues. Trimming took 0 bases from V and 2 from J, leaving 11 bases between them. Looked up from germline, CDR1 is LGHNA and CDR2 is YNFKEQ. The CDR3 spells CASSQELQTAYEQYF. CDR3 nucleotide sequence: TGTGCCAGCAGCCAAGAGTTGCAGACAGCCTACGAGCAGTACTTC.

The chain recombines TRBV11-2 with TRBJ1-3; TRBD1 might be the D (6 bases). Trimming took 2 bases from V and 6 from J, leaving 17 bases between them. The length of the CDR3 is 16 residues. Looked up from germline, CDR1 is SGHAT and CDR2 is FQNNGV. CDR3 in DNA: TGTGCCAGCAGCTTACCTGGGACAAGTTCGGCAAACACCATATATTTT. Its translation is CASSLPGTSSANTIYF.

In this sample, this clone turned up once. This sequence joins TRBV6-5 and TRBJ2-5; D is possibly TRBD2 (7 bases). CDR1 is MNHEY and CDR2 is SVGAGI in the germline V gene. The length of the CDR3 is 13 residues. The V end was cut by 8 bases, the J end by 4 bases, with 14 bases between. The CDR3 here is CASSRGGIETQYF. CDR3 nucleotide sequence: TGTGCCAGCTCTAGGGGGGGAATAGAGACCCAGTACTTC.

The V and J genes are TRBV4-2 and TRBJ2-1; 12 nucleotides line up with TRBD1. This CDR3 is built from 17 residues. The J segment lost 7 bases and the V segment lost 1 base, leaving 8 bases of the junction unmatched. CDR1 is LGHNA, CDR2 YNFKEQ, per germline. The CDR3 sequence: CASSQAAGQGAWNEQFF. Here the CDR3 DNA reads TGTGCCAGCAGCCAAGCTGCGGGACAGGGGGCTTGGAATGAGCAGTTCTTC.

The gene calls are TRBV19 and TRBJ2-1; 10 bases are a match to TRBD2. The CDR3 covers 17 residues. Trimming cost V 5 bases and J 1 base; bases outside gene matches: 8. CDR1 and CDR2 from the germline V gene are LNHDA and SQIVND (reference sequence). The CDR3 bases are TGTGCCAGTAGTCCTACCCTAGCGGGGGTATCCTACAATGAGCAGTTCTTC. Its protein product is CASSPTLAGVSYNEQFF.

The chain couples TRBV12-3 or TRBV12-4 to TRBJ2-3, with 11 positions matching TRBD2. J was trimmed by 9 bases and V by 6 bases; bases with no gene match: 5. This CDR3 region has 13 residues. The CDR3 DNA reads TGTGCCAGCAGACTAGCGGGAGTGGAGACGCAGTATTTT. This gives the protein CASRLAGVETQYF.

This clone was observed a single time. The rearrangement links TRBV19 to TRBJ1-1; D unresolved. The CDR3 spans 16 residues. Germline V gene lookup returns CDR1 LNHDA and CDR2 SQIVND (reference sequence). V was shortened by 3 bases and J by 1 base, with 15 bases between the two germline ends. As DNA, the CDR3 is TGTGCCAGTAGTATTCTGCCGGTAGGAGGGAACACTGAAGCTTTCTTT. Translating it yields CASSILPVGGNTEAFF.